The 18 T cell receptor beta chains below all came from one sample that was sequenced in a study of T cell changes during pregnancy in multiple sclerosis. Method: immunoSEQ multiplex PCR; TCRdb's copy keeps in-frame clones and lacks some. The sample has 39,000 or so clones; about 90% are singletons. Sequenced here: CD8+ T cells from peripheral blood mononuclear cells, sampled after pregnancy. Source of these receptors: a female donor with multiple sclerosis, enrolled in a pregnancy study.

This rearrangement joins TRBV27 to TRBJ1-2, with 10 bases that match TRBD1. This CDR3 contains 14 residues. The V gene's germline CDR1 is MNHEY and CDR2 SMNVEV (reference sequence). The ends lost 6 bases at V and 8 bases at J; junction bases unmatched: 9. CDR3 sequence reads: CASSPGQGLPGYTF. Written as DNA, the CDR3 is TGTGCCAGCAGCCCGGGACAGGGGCTTCCCGGCTACACCTTC.

J is TRBJ2-5 and V is TRBV30, with a tentative D call TRBD2 (6 bases). Between the trimmed V and J ends, which lost 0 bases and 4 bases, there was a span of 9 bases. Germline CDR1 is GTSNPN and CDR2 is SVGIG (reference sequence). CDR3 size: 13 residues. The CDR3, as DNA: TGTGCCTGGAGTGTAGGCGGGGTAGAGACCCAGTACTTC. Its translation: CAWSVGGVETQYF.

The V and J genes are TRBV7-3 and TRBJ2-1, with 8 bases that match TRBD2. The V gene end was trimmed by 1 base and the J gene end by 12 bases; junction bases not matched to a gene: 11. The length of the CDR3 is 15 residues. CDR1 and CDR2 (germline): SGHTA, FQGTGA. CDR3 amino acids: CASSLRTGGPKAQFF. CDR3 sequence (DNA): TGTGCCAGCAGCTTAAGGACGGGAGGGCCGAAGGCGCAGTTCTTC.

The chain employs TRBV5-1 and TRBJ1-5, with D hard to call. Trimming removed 0 bases at V and 3 bases at J, with 16 bases between. Germline CDR1 is SGHRS and CDR2 is YFSETQ. This CDR3 region has 17 residues. CDR3 region: CASSLEPLESPNQPQHF. The DNA of the CDR3 is TGCGCCAGCAGCTTGGAACCACTAGAGTCCCCCAATCAGCCCCAGCATTTT.

The chain carries TRBV7-9 and TRBJ1-1, with D perhaps TRBD1 (6 bases). Trimming pared 2 bases from V and 1 base from J, leaving 14 bases between. Germline CDR1 and CDR2: SEHNR and FQNEAQ (reference sequence). The CDR3 totals 16 residues. CDR3 coding DNA: TGTGCCAGCAGCTTATCCGCAACAGGGACGAACACTGAAGCTTTCTTT. This sequence encodes CASSLSATGTNTEAFF.

The chain links TRBV10-3 to TRBJ1-2; 8 bases map to TRBD1. Germline V gene lookup returns CDR1 ENHRY and CDR2 SYGVKD. This CDR3 is built from 16 residues. With 0 bases clipped from V and 0 bases from J, the junction kept 3 bases outside the gene matches. CDR3 in amino acids: CAISESDRAANYGYTF. CDR3 in DNA: TGTGCCATCAGTGAGTCGGACAGGGCCGCTAACTATGGCTACACCTTC.

J is TRBJ2-7 and V is TRBV27; D not certain. The CDR3 has 16 amino acids. The ends were cut back, 0 bases at V and 0 bases at J, with 12 bases in the middle. Germline values: CDR1 MNHEY, CDR2 SMNVEV (reference sequence). The CDR3 DNA reads TGTGCCAGCAGTTTATCCCCGGTCGTGTCCTCCTACGAGCAGTACTTC. Amino acid sequence: CASSLSPVVSSYEQYF.

V usage is TRBV7-9 and J usage is TRBJ2-2; 8 bases are a match to TRBD1. This CDR3 is built from 15 residues. Per germline, CDR1 SEHNR and CDR2 FQNEAQ (reference sequence). V was pared by 7 bases and J by 0 bases, with 4 bases of the junction left unmatched. CDR3 DNA sequence: TGTGCCAGCACAGACAGGGGCCCGAACACCGGGGAGCTGTTTTTT. Translated, it gives CASTDRGPNTGELFF.

The chain has TRBV7-8 and TRBJ2-7; TRBD2 matches at 8 bases. CDR3 length: 16 residues. In germline, CDR1 is SGHVS, CDR2 FQNEAQ. V trimming: 3 bases; J trimming: 0 bases; junction bases outside the gene matches: 7. The CDR3 is CASSFWREDSSYEQYF. CDR3 bases: TGTGCCAGCAGCTTCTGGCGGGAGGATAGCTCCTACGAGCAGTACTTC.

The chain combines TRBV19 with TRBJ2-1, with 11 bases fitting TRBD2. The CDR3 sequence is 15 residues long. The V and J ends lost 1 base and 9 bases, in that order; junction bases with no gene match: 5. Germline V lookup: CDR1 LNHDA, CDR2 SQIVND (reference sequence). CDR3 in amino acids: CASSIASGRQIEQFF. Here the CDR3 DNA reads TGTGCCAGTAGTATAGCTAGCGGGAGGCAGATTGAGCAGTTCTTC.

The chain couples TRBV11-2 to TRBJ1-3; perhaps TRBD1 as D (5 bases). CDR3 length equals 10 residues. V was clipped by 8 bases and J by 11 bases, with 10 bases between them. Looked up from germline, CDR1 is SGHAT and CDR2 is FQNNGV. The DNA of the CDR3 is TGTGCCAGCGCGGGGGACGCCATATATTTT. Translating gives CASAGDAIYF.

V usage is TRBV9 and J usage is TRBJ1-4; 10 nucleotides agree with TRBD1. V lost 4 bases to trimming and J lost 2 bases; unmatched junction nucleotides: 8. The CDR3 is 17 residues long. The germline gives CDR1 SGDLS, CDR2 YYNGEE. This CDR3 is CASSYRDRGGTNEKLFF. Here the CDR3 DNA reads TGTGCCAGCAGCTACCGGGACAGGGGTGGCACTAATGAAAAACTGTTTTTT. The whole variable domain, remainder taken from reference TRBV9 and TRBJ1-4, is DSGVTQTPKHLITATGQRVTLRCSPRSGDLSVYWYQQSLDQGLQFLIQYYNGEERAKGNILERFSAQQFPDLHSELNLSSLELGDSALYFCASSYRDRGGTNEKLFFGSGTQLSVL.

The rearrangement uses TRBV6-5 and TRBJ1-1; perhaps TRBD1 as D (5 bases). CDR3 size: 15 residues. Germline V gene sequence: CDR1 MNHEY, CDR2 SVGAGI. V dropped 0 bases and J dropped 3 bases, with 11 bases sitting between them. The CDR3 here is CASSYSGGGYTEAFF. The CDR3 DNA sequence: TGTGCCAGCAGTTACTCTGGGGGAGGGTACACTGAAGCTTTCTTT.

The chain links TRBV10-2 to TRBJ2-5; D may be TRBD1 (6 bases). Trimming left V 8 bases short and J 5 bases short, with 15 bases between. Germline lookup yields CDR1 WSHSY and CDR2 SAAADI. The CDR3 has 13 amino acids. Here the CDR3 reads CASGGRGRETQYF. For the CDR3, the DNA is TGCGCCAGCGGGGGCAGGGGAAGGGAGACCCAGTACTTC.

This clone is large. The gene calls are TRBV2 and TRBJ2-7, with 7 bases that match TRBD2. Germline V gene sequence: CDR1 SNHLY, CDR2 FYNNEI. The trim removed 9 bases at V and 0 bases at J, leaving 5 bases unmatched. The CDR3 is 13 residues long. The DNA for the CDR3 is TGTGCCAGTGAAGCGGGGAGCTCCTACGAGCAGTACTTC. Translation: CASEAGSSYEQYF.

J is TRBJ1-2 and V is TRBV5-4; 12 positions match TRBD1. Germline lookup yields CDR1 SGHNT and CDR2 YYREEE (reference sequence). V trimming: 4 bases; J trimming: 7 bases; junction bases outside the gene matches: 5. The CDR3 is 14 residues long. This chain's CDR3 is CASSPGQGAVGYTF. CDR3 nucleotides: TGTGCCAGCAGCCCGGGACAGGGGGCGGTTGGCTACACCTTC. The full variable domain, with the rest looked up from reference TRBV5-4 and TRBJ1-2, is ETGVTQSPTHLIKTRGQQVTLRCSSQSGHNTVSWYQQALGQGPQFIFQYYREEENGRGNFPPRFSGLQFPNYSSELNVNALELDDSALYLCASSPGQGAVGYTFGSGTRLTVV.

The chain employs TRBV4-1 and TRBJ2-7, with a possible D match to TRBD1 (6 bases). This CDR3 comprises 15 residues. V lost 0 bases to trimming and J lost 3 bases, with 12 bases between them. CDR1 is MGHRA, CDR2 YSYEKL, per germline. CDR3 residues: CASSQEGGLNYEQYF. In DNA, the CDR3 is TGCGCCAGCAGCCAAGAAGGGGGATTGAACTACGAGCAGTACTTC.

This clone has a handful of counts. The genes are TRBV2 and TRBJ1-6; D may be TRBD1 (6 bases). CDR3 length equals 16 residues. The ends were cut back, 6 bases at V and 5 bases at J, with 17 bases in the middle. CDR1 and CDR2 from the germline V gene are SNHLY and FYNNEI. The CDR3 DNA reads as TGTGCCAGCAGAGACCCTAGACAGGCTAATAATTCACCCCTCCACTTT. Translated: CASRDPRQANNSPLHF.